Shown below are 30 T cell receptor beta chains from a single sample sequenced in a study of T cells after yellow fever vaccination. TCRdb called the 5' RACE reads again in MiXCR, with one record for every CDR3 protein. This sample has 340,000 or so distinct CDR3 sequences; under 15% occur once, and the top ten carry about 3%. The sequencing here drew on CD4+ T cells sorted from PBMCs, taken 15 days after the yellow fever booster vaccination. Receptors originate from a man aged 18 to 30 who received the YFV17D yellow fever vaccine.

This clonotype was counted between two and nine times. The chain is built from TRBV5-6 and TRBJ2-7, with D tentatively TRBD2 (6 bases). The CDR3 spans 13 residues. The germline V gene encodes CDR1 SGHDT and CDR2 YYEEEE. Between the trimmed V and J ends, which lost 0 bases and 5 bases, there was a span of 9 bases. CDR3 sequence: CASSLAGGDEQYF. The CDR3 nucleotides are TGTGCCAGCAGCTTGGCCGGGGGAGACGAGCAGTACTTC.

This clonotype has ten or more counts. The chain employs TRBV7-9 and TRBJ2-1, with TRBD2 identical over 8 bases. V shed 4 bases and J 6 bases; nucleotides not matched to a gene: 5. CDR3 length: 14 amino acids. Germline loops: CDR1 SEHNR, CDR2 FQNEAQ (reference sequence). CDR3 nucleotide sequence: TGTGCCAGCAGCTACCAGACTAGCGTCAATGAGCAGTTCTTC. Translation gives CASSYQTSVNEQFF.

This rearrangement joins TRBV10-3 to TRBJ1-1; 7 positions match TRBD1. The germline V gene encodes CDR1 ENHRY and CDR2 SYGVKD. V trimming: 6 bases; J trimming: 3 bases; junction bases outside the gene matches: 1. The CDR3 runs to 12 residues. CDR3 loop: CAISGTDTEAFF. CDR3 nucleotide sequence: TGTGCCATCAGCGGGACAGACACTGAAGCTTTCTTT.

In this sample, this clonotype turned up a few times. This chain uses TRBV20-1 with TRBJ2-7; D remains unclear. The CDR3 contains 14 residues. Germline V gene data show CDR1 as DFQATT and CDR2 as SNEGSKA (reference sequence). Trimming shortened V by 6 bases and J by 4 bases, and 19 bases separated the two germline ends. This CDR3 reads CSALKSRNFYEQYF. CDR3 DNA: TGCAGTGCCCTAAAGTCGAGGAATTTTTACGAGCAGTACTTC.

This clonotype came up many times. The chain links TRBV12-3 or TRBV12-4 to TRBJ1-3; D gene ambiguous. V was trimmed by 1 base and J by 0 bases, leaving 7 bases between them. CDR3 length: 15 amino acids. CDR3 residues: CASSLGANSGNTIYF. For the CDR3, the DNA is TGTGCCAGCAGTTTAGGGGCAAACTCTGGAAACACCATATATTTT.

This clonotype was observed a handful of times. The chain carries TRBV6-6 and TRBJ2-3; unclear D gene. The CDR3 sequence is 12 residues long. Trimming removed 7 bases from V and 4 bases from J, with 9 bases in between. Germline CDR1 MNHNY, CDR2 SVGAGI (reference sequence). The DNA for the CDR3 is TGTGCCAGCACCCCCCCCTCAGATACGCAGTATTTT. Protein product: CASTPPSDTQYF.

This clonotype showed up just a few times. The chain employs TRBV29-1 and TRBJ2-4, with D unclear. Per the germline V gene, CDR1 is SQVTM and CDR2 is ANQGSEA. The CDR3 contains 17 residues. Trimming removed 4 bases from V and 0 bases from J, with 19 bases in between. The CDR3 here is CSVGATGEALAKNIQYF. Written as DNA, the CDR3 is TGCAGCGTTGGGGCCACGGGCGAAGCACTAGCCAAAAACATTCAGTACTTC.

This clonotype was counted many times. This sequence joins TRBV7-2 and TRBJ2-3; D may match TRBD1 or TRBD2 (5 bases each). In germline, CDR1 is SGHTA, CDR2 FQGNSA. V was pared by 7 bases and J by 5 bases, with 19 bases between. The CDR3 runs to 15 residues. The DNA of the CDR3 is TGTGCCAGCAATTTAGCGTCGGGGCCAGTAGATACGCAGTATTTT. Its protein product is CASNLASGPVDTQYF.

The chain employs TRBV29-1 and TRBJ1-2, with D possibly being TRBD1 (5 bases). CDR3 length: 17 residues. With 6 bases removed from V and 1 base from J, the gap between germline ends came to 24 bases. In germline, CDR1 is SQVTM, CDR2 ANQGSEA. The CDR3 nucleotides are TGCAGCGTCCCCCCGAGAGCTGGGGGAGCGTTTAACTATGGCTACACCTTC. It is translated as CSVPPRAGGAFNYGYTF.

Only a few counts were recorded for this clonotype. The V call is TRBV2, the J call TRBJ1-1; D remains unclear. Between the trimmed V and J ends, which lost 7 bases and 5 bases, there was a span of 8 bases. Per germline, CDR1 SNHLY and CDR2 FYNNEI. CDR3 length: 11 amino acids. The chain's CDR3 is CASNPRTEAFF. The CDR3 DNA sequence: TGTGCCAGCAACCCGAGGACTGAAGCTTTCTTT.

This clonotype occurred a few times. The chain combines TRBV5-6 with TRBJ2-3; D is uncertain. CDR3 length: 15 amino acids. Trimming removed 1 base from V and 3 bases from J, with 12 bases in between. CDR1 SGHDT and CDR2 YYEEEE come from the germline V gene. CDR3 DNA: TGTGCCAGCAGCTTGTTCCAGATGGGGACAGATACGCAGTATTTT. Amino acids: CASSLFQMGTDTQYF.

This clonotype was seen repeatedly, ten times or more. This chain uses TRBV20-1 with TRBJ2-3; 8 bases fit TRBD2. The CDR3 is 15 amino acids. The V and J ends lost 3 bases and 0 bases, in that order; junction bases with no gene match: 5. Germline assignment: CDR1 DFQATT and CDR2 SNEGSKA (reference sequence). DNA of the CDR3: TGCAGTGCTAGGGACCCGGGGGGGAGCACAGATACGCAGTATTTT. Protein sequence: CSARDPGGSTDTQYF.

This clonotype was seen more than once but under ten times. In DNA, the CDR3 is TGTGCCAGCACAGAGGGCACGGGACGGGAAAACAATGAGCAGTTCTTC. The encoded protein is CASTEGTGRENNEQFF. The chain employs TRBV9 and TRBJ2-1; tentatively, D is TRBD1 or TRBD2 (5 bases each). V was pared by 6 bases and J by 5 bases, with 21 bases between. The CDR3 spans 16 residues. Germline V gives CDR1 SGDLS, CDR2 YYNGEE. Supplemented by reference TRBV9 and TRBJ2-1, the full variable domain reads DSGVTQTPKHLITATGQRVTLRCSPRSGDLSVYWYQQSLDQGLQFLIQYYNGEERAKGNILERFSAQQFPDLHSELNLSSLELGDSALYFCASTEGTGRENNEQFFGPGTRLTVL.

This clonotype was seen a few times. The chain combines TRBV3-2 with TRBJ2-7; TRBD2 reflects the table's D call only, with no check against the DNA. TRBV3-2 is given as a pseudogene. The CDR3 spans 23 residues. The CDR3 DNA reads TGTGCCAGCAGCCAACCAACGAGAAATAAGACAGGCCCTAGGGGAGGATTTCCCTACGAGCAGTACTTC. Translated: CASSQPTRNKTGPRGGFPYEQYF.

The rearrangement joins TRBV5-5 to TRBJ1-2; the D is unclear. The CDR3 contains 12 residues. Germline assignment: CDR1 SGHKS and CDR2 YYEKEE (reference sequence). With 4 bases removed from V and 4 bases from J, the gap between germline ends came to 8 bases. The CDR3 is CASSQSSYGYTF. The CDR3, as DNA: TGTGCCAGCAGCCAGAGTAGCTATGGCTACACCTTC.

This clonotype was counted between two and nine times. The V and J genes are TRBV2 and TRBJ2-3, with 9 positions matching TRBD2. Germline-derived CDR1 and CDR2 are SNHLY and FYNNEI. Germline trimming cut 6 bases from V and 0 bases from J; bases unmatched to any gene: 7. The CDR3 contains 16 residues. In DNA, the CDR3 is TGTGCCAGCAGATGGCAGCGGGGGGAGAGCACAGATACGCAGTATTTT. Amino acid sequence: CASRWQRGESTDTQYF.

This chain's CDR3 is CASKSFGTAVYGYTF. The DNA of the CDR3 is TGTGCCAGCAAAAGCTTCGGGACAGCTGTCTATGGCTACACCTTC. V usage is TRBV6-5 and J usage is TRBJ1-2; 7 bases map to TRBD1. The CDR3 length is 15 residues. Germline V gene lookup returns CDR1 MNHEY and CDR2 SVGAGI. V shed 7 bases, J shed 4 bases, and the junction held 12 bases outside the gene matches.

This chain uses TRBV20-1 with TRBJ2-3; D unclear. CDR1 and CDR2 from the germline V gene are DFQATT and SNEGSKA (reference sequence). The CDR3 extends over 11 amino acids. V lost 5 bases to trimming and J lost 7 bases, with 10 bases between them. DNA of the CDR3: TGCAGTGCTCATATGAGGAATACGCAGTATTTT. Its translation is CSAHMRNTQYF.

The sample holds a few counts of this clonotype. The chain has TRBV11-1 and TRBJ1-4, with 7 bases aligning to TRBD1. The germline V gene has CDR1 SGHAT and CDR2 FQDESV (reference sequence). This CDR3 contains 14 residues. J lost 8 bases, V lost 4 bases, and 7 bases had no gene match. The CDR3 DNA sequence: TGTGCCAGCAGCTCTCCAGGGGGAGGAGAAAAACTGTTTTTT. The encoded protein is CASSSPGGGEKLFF.

This clonotype was detected a few times. The chain couples TRBV7-2 to TRBJ2-5; D is unclear. Trimming cost V 5 bases and J 7 bases, with 23 bases left between them. The CDR3 is made up of 16 amino acids. Germline V gives CDR1 SGHTA, CDR2 FQGNSA. Written as DNA, the CDR3 is TGTGCCAGCAGCGCCCAGTCGACCCCTGCCGCGGCGACCCAGTACTTC. Translation gives CASSAQSTPAAATQYF.

The chain joins TRBV19 to TRBJ1-6; 7 positions match TRBD1. The CDR3 sequence is 16 residues long. Trimming took 3 bases from V and 7 from J; bases not matched to a gene: 9. Per germline, CDR1 LNHDA and CDR2 SQIVND (reference sequence). CDR3 sequence: CASSIPRQGANSPLHF. CDR3 nucleotide sequence: TGTGCCAGTAGTATTCCACGACAGGGAGCAAATTCACCCCTCCACTTT.

The chain carries TRBV4-1 and TRBJ2-7, with 11 bases that match TRBD2. The CDR3 has 18 amino acids. J was trimmed by 0 bases and V by 3 bases; bases with no gene match: 10. Germline assignment: CDR1 MGHRA and CDR2 YSYEKL. CDR3: CASSQDLLTSGASYEQYF. The CDR3 bases are TGCGCCAGCAGCCAGGATCTTCTGACTAGCGGGGCCTCCTACGAGCAGTACTTC.

This clonotype was observed a handful of times. The chain links TRBV18 to TRBJ2-1, with 7 bases matching TRBD1. The CDR3 spans 14 residues. Germline loops: CDR1 KGHSH, CDR2 LQKENI. After removal of 6 bases from V and 1 base from J, the junction contained 3 bases not matched to a gene. The CDR3 loop reads CASSMDRSYNEQFF. The DNA for the CDR3 is TGTGCCAGCTCCATGGACAGGTCCTACAATGAGCAGTTCTTC.

V usage is TRBV11-2 and J usage is TRBJ1-1, with 10 bases aligning to TRBD1. With 5 bases clipped from V and 4 bases from J, the junction kept 10 bases outside the gene matches. Germline V gene sequence: CDR1 SGHAT, CDR2 FQNNGV. This CDR3 is 16 amino acids long. CDR3: CASSLRTGGIGTEAFF. In nucleotides, the CDR3 is TGTGCCAGCAGCCTCCGGACAGGGGGAATCGGCACTGAAGCTTTCTTT.

The chain carries TRBV6-6 and TRBJ1-1; D gene ambiguous. This CDR3 region has 14 residues. CDR1 MNHNY and CDR2 SVGAGI come from the germline V gene (reference sequence). V was shortened by 7 bases and J by 0 bases, with 12 bases between the two germline ends. CDR3 bases: TGTGCCAGCATGAAGGAGAATCTGAACACTGAAGCTTTCTTT. It yields the protein CASMKENLNTEAFF.

As regards this clonotype: A much larger clone differs from this one at a single base, so this may be a read error. The missing conserved phenylalanine or tryptophan at the end of this CDR3 makes a read error likely. This chain uses TRBV4-2 with TRBJ2-5; D remains unclear. Deletions cut 1 base from V and 2 bases from J, with 8 bases between. The CDR3 consists of 14 residues. Germline V gene sequence: CDR1 LGHNA, CDR2 YNFKEQ. The CDR3 DNA follows: TGTGCCAGCAGCCAAGCAGGTGAACAAGAGACCCAGTACCTC. Translated, it gives CASSQAGEQETQYL.

This clonotype was observed a few times. The V and J genes are TRBV28 and TRBJ2-3, with D perhaps given as TRBD1 or TRBD2 (5 bases each). Trimming took 7 bases from V and 8 from J, leaving 16 bases between them. The CDR3 runs 13 residues. The germline CDR1 and CDR2 sequences are MDHEN and SYDVKM. The CDR3 DNA is TGTGCCAGCACCCCGGGACCTCGGGGTACGCAGTATTTT. It translates to CASTPGPRGTQYF.

V usage is TRBV28 and J usage is TRBJ1-2; 7 bases are shared with TRBD1. V shed 6 bases, J shed 8 bases, and the junction held 18 bases outside the gene matches. The CDR3 totals 16 residues. CDR1 is MDHEN, CDR2 SYDVKM, per germline. This chain's CDR3 is CASSEQGRGRREGYTF. DNA of the CDR3: TGTGCCAGCAGCGAACAAGGCAGGGGGAGGCGGGAGGGCTACACCTTC.

This clonotype was observed a handful of times. The CDR3: CASSSMSSYNSPLHF. In DNA form, the CDR3 reads TGTGCCAGCAGTTCGATGAGCTCCTATAATTCACCCCTCCACTTT. The chain combines TRBV7-2 with TRBJ1-6, with D unclear. Trimming took off 6 bases at V and 0 bases at J, with 9 bases between the two ends. Germline loops: CDR1 SGHTA, CDR2 FQGNSA. The CDR3 runs to 15 residues.

As concerns this clonotype: Mismatch with germline at one junction end may stem from a read error. The chain is built from TRBV7-8 and TRBJ2-5; D is undetermined. The CDR3 sequence is 12 residues long. Germline CDR1 is SGHVS and CDR2 is FQNEAQ. CDR3 amino acids: CASSSGSGTHYF. The DNA of the CDR3 is TGTGCCAGCAGCTCCGGGTCAGGAACCCACTACTTC.